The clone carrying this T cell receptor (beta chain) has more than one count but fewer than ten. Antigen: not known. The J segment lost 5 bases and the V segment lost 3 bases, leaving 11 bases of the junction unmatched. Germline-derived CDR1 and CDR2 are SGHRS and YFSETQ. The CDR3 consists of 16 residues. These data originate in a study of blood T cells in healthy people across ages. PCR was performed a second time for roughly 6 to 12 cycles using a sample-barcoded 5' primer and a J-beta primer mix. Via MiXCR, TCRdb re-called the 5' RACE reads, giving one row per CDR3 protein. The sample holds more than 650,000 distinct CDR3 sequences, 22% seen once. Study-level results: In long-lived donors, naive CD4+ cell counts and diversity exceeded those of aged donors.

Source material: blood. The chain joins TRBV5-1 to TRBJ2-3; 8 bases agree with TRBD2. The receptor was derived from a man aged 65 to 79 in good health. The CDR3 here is CASSYGGRGAGDTQYF. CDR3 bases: TGCGCCAGCAGCTACGGCGGGCGGGGGGCCGGAGATACGCAGTATTTT.